These 16 T cell receptor beta chains share one sample of origin, sequenced in a study of blood T cell repertoires in COVID-19 (dated by TCRdb to about 2020). The library relied on the immunoSEQ multiplex PCR assay. TCRdb holds this immuneACCESS table with in-frame rearrangements only. Some clones are missing; in checked studies, unresolved V genes explain under half, and the rest has no known cause. The sample includes hundreds of thousands of clones, with 75% to 85% observed a single time. Together, the top ten hold about 4% of the sample. Sample: PBMCs or T cells enriched from blood (not recorded which). These receptors were collected from a man aged 30 to 45 with acute COVID-19.

The J gene is TRBJ2-3, the V gene TRBV3-1 (or the pseudogene TRBV3-2); TRBD2 is a possible D gene (5 bases). The CDR3 loop spans 13 amino acids. Germline V CDR1 and CDR2: LGHDT, YNNKEL (reference sequence). Trimming pared 0 bases from V and 6 bases from J, leaving 7 bases between. The CDR3 nucleotides are TGTGCCAGCAGCCAAGAATCGGGGGATACGCAGTATTTT. This encodes CASSQESGDTQYF.

The chain joins TRBV6-1 to TRBJ2-5; 10 bases agree with TRBD2. Germline assignment: CDR1 MNHNS and CDR2 SASEGT. The CDR3 contains 15 residues. The V gene end was trimmed by 3 bases and the J gene end by 1 base; junction bases not matched to a gene: 2. The CDR3 protein is CASSDVAGGQETQYF. The CDR3 DNA sequence: TGTGCCAGCAGTGACGTAGCGGGGGGCCAAGAGACCCAGTACTTC.

The chain combines TRBV5-4 with TRBJ2-3, with 9 bases aligning to TRBD1. The CDR3 runs to 18 residues. Germline V gene lookup returns CDR1 SGHNT and CDR2 YYREEE (reference sequence). The J segment lost 10 bases and the V segment lost 4 bases, leaving 22 bases of the junction unmatched. In DNA, the CDR3 is TGTGCCAGCAGCCCGGTTCTCCGGGACAGGGTCATCCCATACGCGCAGTATTTT. As protein: CASSPVLRDRVIPYAQYF.

This sequence joins TRBV28 and TRBJ1-2; weak D call: TRBD1 (6 bases). The CDR3 extends over 16 amino acids. Germline CDR1 is MDHEN and CDR2 is SYDVKM. V was pared by 5 bases and J by 6 bases, with 22 bases between. This chain's CDR3 is CASSLTGTQGNDGYTF. The DNA for the CDR3 is TGTGCCAGCAGTCTTACAGGGACCCAGGGGAACGATGGCTACACCTTC.

V gene TRBV19 combines with J gene TRBJ1-5; TRBD1 matches at 8 bases. The CDR3 loop spans 16 amino acids. CDR1 LNHDA and CDR2 SQIVND come from the germline V gene (reference sequence). V was pared by 8 bases and J by 6 bases, with 15 bases of the junction left unmatched. CDR3 sequence: CASSGPQGAHSQPQHF. CDR3 coding DNA: TGTGCCAGTTCCGGGCCCCAGGGGGCACATTCTCAGCCCCAGCATTTT.

This rearrangement joins TRBV6-5 to TRBJ1-5, with 7 bases aligning to TRBD1. Unmatched junction bases numbered 7, after V lost 6 bases and J lost 2 bases. This CDR3 region has 15 residues. The V gene's germline CDR1 is MNHEY and CDR2 SVGAGI. The CDR3 sequence: CASRKLGQGNQPQHF. The CDR3 nucleotides are TGTGCCAGCAGGAAACTTGGACAGGGCAATCAGCCCCAGCATTTT.

The table lists this clone with a few counts. The chain has TRBV11-2 and TRBJ1-2; D perhaps matches TRBD1 (5 bases). The germline V and J ends were trimmed by 5 bases and 4 bases, with 17 bases remaining between them. This CDR3 has 15 residues. The germline V gene has CDR1 SGHAT and CDR2 FQNNGV. DNA of the CDR3: TGTGCCAGCAGCGTCCGGGACGGGGGGTTCTATGGCTACACCTTC. Translated, it gives CASSVRDGGFYGYTF.

The rearrangement uses TRBV9 and TRBJ2-5; a weak D match, TRBD1 (6 bases). Between the trimmed V and J ends, which lost 0 bases and 0 bases, there was a span of 15 bases. Germline CDR1 is SGDLS and CDR2 is YYNGEE. CDR3 length: 17 residues. Here the CDR3 DNA reads TGTGCCAGCAGCGTAGCTTGGGGGCTGCCGTACCAAGAGACCCAGTACTTC. It codes for CASSVAWGLPYQETQYF.

This clone showed up many times. This chain joins TRBV5-1 and TRBJ2-1, with TRBD1 identical over 7 bases. This CDR3 spans 15 amino acids. Germline assignment: CDR1 SGHRS and CDR2 YFSETQ. The junction had 5 bases not matched to a gene; V was cut back by 5 bases and J by 0 bases. The CDR3 region is CASRWAGGSYNEQFF. CDR3 DNA sequence: TGCGCCAGCAGATGGGCAGGGGGCTCCTACAATGAGCAGTTCTTC.

In its sample, this clone was seen once. The CDR3: CASGRTYEQYF. CDR3 nucleotides: TGTGCCAGCGGGAGAACCTACGAGCAGTACTTC. The chain employs TRBV27 and TRBJ2-7; tentatively, D is TRBD2 (5 bases). In germline, CDR1 is MNHEY, CDR2 SMNVEV (reference sequence). The CDR3 sequence is 11 residues long. Trimming removed 8 bases at V and 2 bases at J, with 7 bases between.

This clone was recorded only once. The chain carries TRBV5-4 and TRBJ1-3; the D gene is possibly TRBD1 (5 bases). Germline assignment: CDR1 SGHNT and CDR2 YYREEE (reference sequence). V was clipped by 4 bases and J by 0 bases, with 11 bases between them. The CDR3 runs to 15 residues. CDR3 residues: CASSMGLSSGNTIYF. CDR3 coding DNA: TGTGCCAGCAGCATGGGACTCAGCTCTGGAAACACCATATATTTT.

The chain couples TRBV3-1 (or the pseudogene TRBV3-2) to TRBJ2-2; D possibly corresponds to TRBD2 (5 bases). Germline V gene lookup returns CDR1 LGHDT and CDR2 YNNKEL (reference sequence). The CDR3 is 12 amino acids. With 4 bases removed from V and 8 bases from J, the gap between germline ends came to 8 bases. CDR3 in amino acids: CASSRTGGELFF. CDR3 sequence (DNA): TGTGCCAGCAGCCGGACTGGTGGGGAGCTGTTTTTT.

The chain has TRBV5-1 and TRBJ2-2; the match to TRBD1 covers 10 bases. Germline assignment: CDR1 SGHRS and CDR2 YFSETQ. The V gene end was trimmed by 1 base and the J gene end by 3 bases; junction bases not matched to a gene: 12. This CDR3 is built from 19 residues. The CDR3 region has the DNA TGCGCCAGCAGCTTGAGGGACAGGGGAAGATTAGCTGACACCGGGGAGCTGTTTTTT. Its translation is CASSLRDRGRLADTGELFF.

The chain combines TRBV7-9 with TRBJ2-3, with 9 bases lining up with TRBD2. The CDR3 loop spans 16 amino acids. V trimming: 1 base; J trimming: 2 bases; junction bases outside the gene matches: 4. Germline CDR1 and CDR2: SEHNR and FQNEAQ (reference sequence). In DNA, the CDR3 is TGTGCCAGCAGCTTAGAATTAGCGGGGGACACAGATACGCAGTATTTT. It yields the protein CASSLELAGDTDTQYF.

This clone is medium-sized. The chain's CDR3 is CATSRQASYNEQFF. In DNA, the CDR3 is TGTGCCACCAGTCGCCAGGCCTCCTACAATGAGCAGTTCTTC. This chain connects TRBV24-1 to TRBJ2-1; no firm D call. Germline V gene data show CDR1 as KGHDR and CDR2 as SFDVKD. This CDR3 is built from 14 residues. V lost 6 bases to trimming and J lost 0 bases, with 8 bases between them.

The chain joins TRBV2 to TRBJ2-7; TRBD1 agrees at 7 bases. With 4 bases clipped from V and 12 bases from J, the junction kept 15 bases outside the gene matches. The CDR3 runs 14 residues. Per the germline V gene, CDR1 is SNHLY and CDR2 is FYNNEI. The CDR3 region is CASSARTGRQPGYF. The DNA for the CDR3 is TGTGCCAGCAGTGCACGGACAGGACGCCAACCGGGGTACTTC.